This entry concerns a single TCR beta chain. Its target is unknown. Not enrolled were patients with uncontrolled infection, other autoimmune disease, pregnancy or lactation. PBMCs were obtained from 10 ml fresh peripheral blood. These data originate in a study of T cells in Graves' hyperthyroidism and ophthalmopathy. Amplification of TCR beta CDR3 regions used RNA as the template. The TCR CDR3 was amplified in a first-round RT-PCR using the HTBI primer set. Via MiXCR, TCRdb re-called the multiplex PCR reads, giving one row per CDR3 protein. This table holds 500,000 to 650,000 distinct CDR3 sequences, around 20% found once. The ends were cut back, 7 bases at V and 8 bases at J, with 11 bases in the middle. This CDR3 has 11 residues. The germline V gene has CDR1 MNHEY and CDR2 SMNVEV (reference sequence). Study conclusions and caveats: A 13 V-J model separated ophthalmopathy from stable hyperthyroidism. Expanded thyroid clonotypes (above 0.001) were mostly also found in blood.

What was sequenced was blood. The chain recombines TRBV27 with TRBJ1-1; D unresolved. The TCR comes from a man aged 35 to 55 with Graves' ophthalmopathy. CDR3 in DNA: TGTGCCAGCATCCAAAGTCGGGAAGCTTTCTTT. Translation gives CASIQSREAFF.